These 5 T cell receptor beta chains share one sample of origin, sequenced in a study of sequential checkpoint blockade in melanoma. TCRdb's table, derived via immunoSEQ multiplex PCR, lists solely in-frame clones and lacks some. The profile covers approximately 15,000 clones, with around 70% appearing a single time and about an eighth taken by the ten largest. The treatment is: randomized to nivolumab then ipilimumab (arm A) or the reverse (arm B). Sequences were derived from CD8+ T cells sorted from blood (inferred from file names), sampled from a patient given nivolumab and ipilimumab in sequence. These receptor sequences come from a human donor with melanoma.

This clone has a single count. The V and J genes are TRBV5-1 and TRBJ1-2; D perhaps matches TRBD1 (6 bases). V lost 7 bases and J lost 5, with 18 bases in between. CDR1 is SGHRS and CDR2 is YFSETQ in the germline V gene. This CDR3 comprises 14 residues. The CDR3 sequence is CASASDRTPYGYTF. CDR3 sequence (DNA): TGCGCCAGCGCGTCCGACAGGACTCCTTATGGCTACACCTTC. Supplemented by reference TRBV5-1 and TRBJ1-2, the full variable domain reads KAGVTQTPRYLIKTRGQQVTLSCSPISGHRSVSWYQQTPGQGLQFLFEYFSETQRNKGNFPGRFSGRQFSNSRSEMNVSTLELGDSALYLCASASDRTPYGYTFGSGTRLTVV.

The rearrangement joins TRBV27 to TRBJ2-7; TRBD1 might be the D (8 bases). Germline V gene sequence: CDR1 MNHEY, CDR2 SMNVEV (reference sequence). V was cut by 3 bases and J by 4 bases, with 16 bases left in between. The CDR3 consists of 15 residues. The CDR3 here is CASSFGQGGIYEQYF. CDR3 in DNA: TGTGCCAGCAGTTTTGGACAGGGAGGGATTTACGAGCAGTACTTC.

This clone has a handful of counts. The chain has TRBV9 and TRBJ2-3; 7 bases match TRBD1. The CDR3 is 16 amino acids. Germline lookup yields CDR1 SGDLS and CDR2 YYNGEE. The J segment lost 5 bases and the V segment lost 0 bases, leaving 9 bases of the junction unmatched. The CDR3 DNA sequence: TGTGCCAGCAGCGTAGACGAGGGGGCAGAGAAAGATACGCAGTATTTT. This codes for CASSVDEGAEKDTQYF.

V usage is TRBV7-9 and J usage is TRBJ2-7; 7 nucleotides agree with TRBD1. With V trimmed by 3 bases and J by 5 bases, 4 bases remained unmatched. The CDR3 is 13 residues long. Germline CDR1 and CDR2: SEHNR and FQNEAQ (reference sequence). This chain's CDR3 is CASSFQGQHEQYF. Written as DNA, the CDR3 is TGTGCCAGCAGCTTTCAGGGACAGCACGAGCAGTACTTC.

In DNA form, the CDR3 reads TGTGCCAGCAGCTCGACAGGGGGAGAGAGATCACCCCTCCACTTT. Its translation is CASSSTGGERSPLHF. The V call is TRBV7-3, the J call TRBJ1-6; 9 bases map to TRBD1. Trimming removed 4 bases from V and 10 bases from J; junction bases left unmatched: 8. This CDR3 has 15 amino acids. CDR1 SGHTA and CDR2 FQGTGA come from the germline V gene.